The 10 T cell receptor beta chains reported below all come from one sample, sequenced in a study of tumor-infiltrating lymphocytes in primary liver carcinoma. A constant-region primer served to make TCR beta cDNA from approximately 490 ng total RNA. For TCR beta, libraries were produced by three nested multiplex PCR rounds using slightly modified ARM-PCR. Amplification in the first two PCR rounds was performed using TRBV1-TRBV30 forward primers and a C-beta reverse primer for approximately 10 cycles each. TCRdb recomputed calls from the multiplex PCR reads with MiXCR, one row per CDR3 protein. The sample shows about 180,000 distinct CDR3 sequences, 50% to 75% of them seen only once. In addition to blood RNA drawn from unsorted whole blood, germline DNA was extracted. The sample was peripheral blood. These receptor sequences come from a man aged 40-55 years with primary liver carcinoma and hepatitis B virus infection.

This clonotype was seen a handful of times. The chain recombines TRBV4-1 with TRBJ2-1; D possibly uses TRBD1 or TRBD2 (6 bases each). Germline CDR1 is MGHRA and CDR2 is YSYEKL. This CDR3 region has 12 residues. Deletions cut 0 bases from V and 13 bases from J, with 10 bases between. CDR3 sequence (DNA): TGCGCCAGCAGCCAAGATCTGGGGGGCCAGTTCTTC. It is translated as CASSQDLGGQFF.

This clonotype was counted a few times. The V and J genes are TRBV4-1 and TRBJ2-2, with 10 positions matching TRBD2. This CDR3 has 16 amino acids. With V trimmed by 4 bases and J by 2 bases, 4 bases remained unmatched. Germline V CDR1 and CDR2: MGHRA, YSYEKL. The CDR3 bases are TGCGCCAGCAGCCTAAAACTAGCGGGAAACACCGGGGAGCTGTTTTTT. Its translation: CASSLKLAGNTGELFF.

Notes on this clonotype: This CDR3 fails to terminate in the conserved phenylalanine or tryptophan, so it likely reflects a read error. The chain has TRBV5-8 and TRBJ2-5; 7 bases are shared with TRBD1. The closer fit of TRBJ2-7 to the DNA end suggests the J call may be wrong. This CDR3 has 14 amino acids. Germline assignment: CDR1 SGHTS and CDR2 YDEGEE. The CDR3 loop reads CASSPGDSSYEQYI. The CDR3 coding sequence is TGTGCCAGCAGCCCAGGGGACAGCTCCTACGAGCAGTACATC.

A word on this clonotype: One end of the junction does not line up with germline, which may come from a read error. This chain connects TRBV6-6 to TRBJ2-3; D tentatively reads TRBD1 or TRBD2 (6 bases each). Germline loops: CDR1 MNHNY, CDR2 SVGAGI (reference sequence). This CDR3 has 15 amino acids. The CDR3 reads CANSPTDGGTDTQYF. The CDR3 bases are TGTGCCAACAGTCCCACCGACGGGGGCACAGATACACAGTATTTT.

This clonotype has only a few counts. V gene TRBV6-2 or TRBV6-3 combines with J gene TRBJ1-2, with D possibly being TRBD1 (5 bases). V gave up 6 bases and J gave up 8 bases, with 10 bases separating them. The CDR3 has 11 residues. Looked up from germline, CDR1 is MNHEY and CDR2 is SVGEGT. The CDR3 sequence: CASRDRDGYTF. For the CDR3, the DNA is TGTGCCAGCAGAGATCGGGACGGCTACACCTTC.

This clonotype turned up a few times. V gene TRBV6-5 combines with J gene TRBJ1-6; D possibly corresponds to TRBD1 (6 bases). V lost 6 bases and J 10 bases, leaving 13 bases between the germline ends. Germline-derived CDR1 and CDR2 are MNHEY and SVGAGI. The CDR3 runs to 13 residues. The CDR3 region has the DNA TGTGCCAGCAGCTTAGGGGGGGGATCACCCCTCCACTTT. Protein sequence: CASSLGGGSPLHF.

This chain connects TRBV29-1 to TRBJ1-4; maybe TRBD1 (6 bases). The length of the CDR3 is 14 residues. Germline V lookup: CDR1 SQVTM, CDR2 ANQGSEA. Here the CDR3 DNA reads TGCAGAGCCGGGGACACCCCAGCTAATGAAAAACTGTTTTTT. Its protein is CRAGDTPANEKLFF.

Worth noting for this clonotype: A much larger clone is a single base away; this may be a read error. V usage is TRBV6-1 and J usage is TRBJ1-5; D unclear. Germline V gene data show CDR1 as MNHNS and CDR2 as SASEGT. The CDR3 contains 14 residues. V lost 11 bases and J lost 6, with 20 bases in between. CDR3 sequence reads: CAGIPGSLGQPQHF. CDR3 bases: TGTGCCGGCATTCCCGGGAGCCTCGGTCAGCCCCAGCATTTT.

This clonotype has just a few counts. J is TRBJ1-1 and V is TRBV29-1; TRBD1 might be the D (6 bases). Trimming pared 6 bases from V and 3 bases from J, leaving 14 bases between. Germline CDR1 and CDR2: SQVTM and ANQGSEA. The CDR3 is 13 amino acids. CDR3 DNA sequence: TGCAGCGTACTGGGACATCCCGACACTGAAGCTTTCTTT. It codes for CSVLGHPDTEAFF.

Notes on this clonotype: One end of the junction is discordant with germline, which a read error may explain. The rearrangement joins TRBV28 to TRBJ1-6, with a possible D match to TRBD1 (6 bases). Per the germline V gene, CDR1 is MDHEN and CDR2 is SYDVKM. The CDR3 consists of 14 residues. For the CDR3, the DNA is TGTGCCAGCAGTCCCGGGACACGGGTATCGCCCCTCCACTTC. Protein product: CASSPGTRVSPLHF. The whole variable domain, filled in from reference TRBV28 and TRBJ1-6, reads DVKVTQSSRYLVKRTGEKVFLECVQDMDHENMFWYRQDPGLGLRLIYFSYDVKMKEKGDIPEGYSVSREKKERFSLILESASTNQTSMYLCASSPGTRVSPLHFGNGTRLTVT.